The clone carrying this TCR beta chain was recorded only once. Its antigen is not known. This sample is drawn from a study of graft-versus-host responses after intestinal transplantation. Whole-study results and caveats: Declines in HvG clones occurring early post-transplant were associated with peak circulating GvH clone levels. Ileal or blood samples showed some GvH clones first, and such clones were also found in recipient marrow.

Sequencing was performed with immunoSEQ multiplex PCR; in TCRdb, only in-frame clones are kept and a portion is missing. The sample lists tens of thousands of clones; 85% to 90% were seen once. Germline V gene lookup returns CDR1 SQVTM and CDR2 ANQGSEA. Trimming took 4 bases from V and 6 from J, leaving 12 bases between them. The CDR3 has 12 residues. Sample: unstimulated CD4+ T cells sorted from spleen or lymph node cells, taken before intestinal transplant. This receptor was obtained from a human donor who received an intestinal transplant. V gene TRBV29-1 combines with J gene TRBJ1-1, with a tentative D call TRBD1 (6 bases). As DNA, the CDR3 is TGCAGCGTTGGGGGGGGGCGACCTGAAGCTTTCTTT. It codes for CSVGGGRPEAFF.